These 18 T cell receptor beta chains came from one sample sequenced in a study of spatial heterogeneity in lung cancer. Study observations and caveats: Tumoral mutation counts were tracked by counts of expanded intratumoral alpha and beta TCRs.

Their target antigens are unknown. As for time point: sample taken at primary tumor resection. TCRdb fed the 5' RACE reads into MiXCR, producing one record per CDR3 protein. The data contain approximately 1,200 distinct CDR3 sequences, approximately 32% of them seen just once; the ten biggest clones take up under 40%. Sequencing used lung tumor tissue, obtained at surgery. These receptors all come from a male donor with early-stage non-small cell lung cancer.

Details on this clonotype: This beta chain is off target for a library built for alpha chains, so its abundance means little. The chain is built from TRBV20-1 and TRBJ2-2, with a tentative D call TRBD2 (5 bases). V lost 4 bases to trimming and J lost 2 bases, with 8 bases between them. The CDR3 covers 13 residues. Per the germline V gene, CDR1 is DFQATT and CDR2 is SNEGSKA (reference sequence). Written as DNA, the CDR3 is TGCAGTGCTACCGACTACAACACCGGGGAGCTGTTTTTT. It yields the protein CSATDYNTGELFF.

By sample share, this clonotype is medium-sized. This beta chain represents an off-target read in a library built for alpha chains; its size is of limited meaning. The chain links TRBV5-1 to TRBJ2-7; 7 positions match TRBD1. Germline loops: CDR1 SGHRS, CDR2 YFSETQ. CDR3 length: 14 residues. Trimming cost V 2 bases and J 5 bases; bases outside gene matches: 7. For the CDR3, the DNA is TGCGCCAGCAGCTTTGTACAGGGGATCAACGAGCAGTACTTC. It yields the protein CASSFVQGINEQYF.

This clonotype came up a few times. The library was built for alpha chains, so this beta chain is an off-target read and its size means little. The CDR3 region is CASSQDPRDVLTF. In DNA form, the CDR3 reads TGTGCCAGCAGCCAAGATCCCCGAGACGTCCTGACTTTC. The rearrangement uses TRBV4-2 and TRBJ2-6; D is undetermined. CDR1 and CDR2 from the germline V gene are LGHNA and YNFKEQ. The CDR3 consists of 13 residues. Trimming left V 0 bases short and J 11 bases short, with 8 bases between.

As for this clonotype: The size of this beta chain means little, since it is a stray read in a library made for alpha chains. The gene calls are TRBV20-1 and TRBJ2-3; D not resolved. Germline V CDR1 and CDR2: DFQATT, SNEGSKA (reference sequence). V lost 3 bases and J lost 7, with 17 bases in between. The CDR3 is 14 residues long. The CDR3 spells CSARSSSFTHTQYF. The CDR3 DNA is TGCAGTGCTAGGTCTTCGTCGTTTACCCATACGCAGTATTTT.

Note on this clonotype: This beta chain slipped into a library made for alpha chains as a stray read, so its size is not meaningful. The CDR3 DNA reads as TGCAGCGTTGTTGGACGGACGGTAGCCAAAAACATTCAGTACTTC. Protein sequence: CSVVGRTVAKNIQYF. The chain uses TRBV29-1 and TRBJ2-4; D not resolved. The germline V and J ends were trimmed by 4 bases and 0 bases, with 13 bases remaining between them. This CDR3 region has 15 residues. Germline loops: CDR1 SQVTM, CDR2 ANQGSEA.

Worth noting for this clonotype: Being off target in a library aimed at alpha chains, this beta chain has a size of little meaning. This rearrangement joins TRBV23-1 to TRBJ2-7, with D tentatively TRBD1 (5 bases). Being an ORF, TRBV23-1 has a function that is uncertain. V gave up 0 bases and J gave up 1 base, with 10 bases separating them. The CDR3 is 15 amino acids. CDR3 DNA: TGCGCCAGCAGTCAATCGTCCAGGGCTTCCTACGAGCAGTACTTC. It yields the protein CASSQSSRASYEQYF.

Remarks on this clonotype: Because this beta chain is a stray read in a library intended to capture alpha chains, its abundance should not be given much weight. The chain links TRBV6-2 or TRBV6-3 to TRBJ2-4, with D unclear. This CDR3 is 14 amino acids long. V shed 7 bases and J shed 5 bases, with 15 bases lying between them. Germline V gives CDR1 MNHEY, CDR2 SVGEGT. The DNA for the CDR3 is TGTGCCAGCAACCCCGGGCGAAAAGAAAACATTCAGTACTTC. The encoded protein is CASNPGRKENIQYF.

Worth noting for this clonotype: Found in a library prepared for alpha chains, this beta chain is an off-target read, and its abundance has little meaning. The V gene is TRBV11-2, the J gene TRBJ2-7; perhaps TRBD2 as D (6 bases). Trimming left V 8 bases short and J 2 bases short, with 16 bases between. Per the germline V gene, CDR1 is SGHAT and CDR2 is FQNNGV. The length of the CDR3 is 14 residues. The CDR3 here is CASALTRTTYEQYF. The CDR3 coding sequence is TGTGCCAGCGCGCTGACTAGGACTACCTACGAGCAGTACTTC.

Notes on this clonotype: Since it is a stray read in a library aimed at alpha chains, this beta chain has a size that is not meaningful. The rearrangement joins TRBV2 to TRBJ2-3; possibly TRBD2 for D (6 bases). Trimming pared 7 bases from V and 12 bases from J, leaving 14 bases between. Per germline, CDR1 SNHLY and CDR2 FYNNEI. This CDR3 comprises 11 residues. The CDR3 DNA follows: TGTGCCAGCACTCAGCTAGCGTACCAGTATTTT. Its translation: CASTQLAYQYF.

Concerning this clonotype itself: This beta chain is an off-target read within a library intended for alpha chains, so its frequency means little. The rearrangement uses TRBV6-1 and TRBJ2-7; D not certain. The CDR3 spans 11 residues. Germline CDR1 MNHNS, CDR2 SASEGT. Trimming pared 8 bases from V and 1 base from J, leaving 6 bases between. In nucleotides, the CDR3 is TGTGCCAGCGCCGGATCCTACGAGCAGTACTTC. Translation: CASAGSYEQYF.

Turning to this clonotype: This beta chain is an unintended read in a library built for alpha chains; its size means little. The chain uses TRBV20-1 and TRBJ2-3; 10 nucleotides match TRBD2. The trim removed 2 bases at V and 6 bases at J, leaving 17 bases unmatched. Germline CDR1 is DFQATT and CDR2 is SNEGSKA (reference sequence). This CDR3 has 18 residues. The CDR3 DNA follows: TGCAGTGCTAGAAAGTTAGCGGCTAGCGGGGGCCCGGGGGATACGCAGTATTTT. Translating it yields CSARKLAASGGPGDTQYF.

Comments on this clonotype: The library was designed around alpha chains, so this beta chain is a stray read whose abundance carries little weight. The genes are TRBV20-1 and TRBJ2-7, with 7 nucleotides matching TRBD2. The junction had 6 bases not matched to a gene; V was cut back by 6 bases and J by 1 base. The CDR3 contains 13 residues. Germline V gene sequence: CDR1 DFQATT, CDR2 SNEGSKA (reference sequence). This chain's CDR3 is CSARGVSSYEQYF. The CDR3 region has the DNA TGCAGTGCCCGGGGGGTGAGTTCCTACGAGCAGTACTTC.

Of note for this clonotype: This beta chain is an unintended read in a library built for alpha chains; its size means little. This chain links TRBV12-3 or TRBV12-4 with TRBJ2-5; 10 nucleotides agree with TRBD1. The ends lost 3 bases at V and 3 bases at J; junction bases unmatched: 7. There are 16 residues in the CDR3. The CDR3 region has the DNA TGTGCCAGCAGTTTCACCGGGACAGGGGATAAAGAGACCCAGTACTTC. It yields the protein CASSFTGTGDKETQYF.

As for this clonotype: The library was designed around alpha chains, so this beta chain is a stray read whose abundance carries little weight. The V call is TRBV18, the J call TRBJ2-3; D is possibly TRBD1 (6 bases). The V end was cut by 4 bases, the J end by 7 bases, with 12 bases between. Germline V lookup: CDR1 KGHSH, CDR2 LQKENI. This CDR3 is 13 amino acids long. CDR3 coding DNA: TGTGCCAGCTCACAAATCCAGGGGAATACGCAGTATTTT. Translation gives CASSQIQGNTQYF. Filled out from reference TRBV18 and TRBJ2-3, the complete variable domain reads NAGVMQNPRHLVRRRGQEARLRCSPMKGHSHVYWYRQLPEEGLKFMVYLQKENIIDESGMPKERFSAEFPKEGPSILRIQQVVRGDSAAYFCASSQIQGNTQYFGPGTRLTVL.

This clonotype was observed a few times. This beta chain slipped into a library made for alpha chains as a stray read, so its size is not meaningful. V usage is TRBV12-3 or TRBV12-4 and J usage is TRBJ2-1; no definite D call. The V end was cut by 4 bases, the J end by 9 bases, with 13 bases between. This CDR3 is built from 13 residues. Here the CDR3 DNA reads TGTGCCAGCAGTTATTCCCCGGCAGGTGAGCAGTTCTTC. It translates to CASSYSPAGEQFF.

About this clonotype: The size of this beta chain means little, since it is a stray read in a library made for alpha chains. The V gene is TRBV20-1, the J gene TRBJ2-1, with D tentatively TRBD1 (5 bases). The germline V gene has CDR1 DFQATT and CDR2 SNEGSKA (reference sequence). V was trimmed by 1 base and J by 6 bases, leaving 13 bases between them. This CDR3 is built from 14 residues. The CDR3 loop is CSARVPRQGNEQFF. CDR3 bases: TGCAGTGCTAGAGTTCCCCGCCAGGGCAATGAGCAGTTCTTC.

About this clonotype itself: With the library built for alpha chains, this beta chain is off target and its frequency is not meaningful. J is TRBJ2-7 and V is TRBV5-1; D ambiguous. Between the trimmed V and J ends, which lost 3 bases and 4 bases, there was a span of 11 bases. The CDR3 runs 13 residues. Germline V gene lookup returns CDR1 SGHRS and CDR2 YFSETQ. The CDR3 coding sequence is TGCGCCAGCAGCTGGAGCGCCGCTTACGAGCAGTACTTC. Its protein product is CASSWSAAYEQYF.

Notes on this clonotype: A library made for alpha chains picked up this beta chain off target, so its size means little. CDR3 nucleotides: TGTGCCAGCAGCCCCAGGTCAACGGGGACCGGGGAGCTGTTTTTT. Its translation is CASSPRSTGTGELFF. The V call is TRBV3-1, the J call TRBJ2-2; D perhaps matches TRBD2 (5 bases). Per the germline V gene, CDR1 is LGHDT and CDR2 is YNNKEL (reference sequence). The CDR3 has 15 amino acids. V was clipped by 4 bases and J by 5 bases, with 14 bases between them.